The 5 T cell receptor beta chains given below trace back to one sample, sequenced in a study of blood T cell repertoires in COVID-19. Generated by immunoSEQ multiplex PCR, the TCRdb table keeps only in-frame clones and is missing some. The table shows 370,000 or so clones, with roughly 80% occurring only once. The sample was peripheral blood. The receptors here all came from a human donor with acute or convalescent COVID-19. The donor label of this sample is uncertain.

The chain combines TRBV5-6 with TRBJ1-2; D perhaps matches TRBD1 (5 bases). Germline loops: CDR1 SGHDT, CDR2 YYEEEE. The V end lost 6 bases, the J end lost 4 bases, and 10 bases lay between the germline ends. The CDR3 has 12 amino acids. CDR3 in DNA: TGTGCCAGCACACCAAGGGGCTATGGCTACACCTTC. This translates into CASTPRGYGYTF.

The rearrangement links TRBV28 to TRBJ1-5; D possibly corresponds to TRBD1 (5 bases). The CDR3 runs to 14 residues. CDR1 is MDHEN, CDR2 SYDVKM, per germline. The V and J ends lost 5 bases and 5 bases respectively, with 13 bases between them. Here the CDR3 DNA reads TGTGCCAGCAGTCCCCGAACAGGCTATCAGCCCCAGCATTTT. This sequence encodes CASSPRTGYQPQHF.

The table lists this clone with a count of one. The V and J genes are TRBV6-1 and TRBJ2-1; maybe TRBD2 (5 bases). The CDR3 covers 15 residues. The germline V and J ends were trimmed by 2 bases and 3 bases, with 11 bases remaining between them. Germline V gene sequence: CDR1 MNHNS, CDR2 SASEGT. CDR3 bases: TGTGCCAGCAGTGAACGGGGAACCTTCTACAATGAGCAGTTCTTC. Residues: CASSERGTFYNEQFF.

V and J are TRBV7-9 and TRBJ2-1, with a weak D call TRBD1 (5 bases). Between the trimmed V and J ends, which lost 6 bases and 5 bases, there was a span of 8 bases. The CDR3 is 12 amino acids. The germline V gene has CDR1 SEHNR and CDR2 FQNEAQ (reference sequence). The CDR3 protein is CASSRQNNEQFF. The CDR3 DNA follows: TGTGCCAGCAGTCGACAGAACAATGAGCAGTTCTTC.

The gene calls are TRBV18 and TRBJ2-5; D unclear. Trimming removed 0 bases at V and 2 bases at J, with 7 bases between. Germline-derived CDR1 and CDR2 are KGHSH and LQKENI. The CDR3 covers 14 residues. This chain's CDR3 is CASSPPGRQETQYF. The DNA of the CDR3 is TGTGCCAGCTCACCACCGGGCAGGCAAGAGACCCAGTACTTC.